A selection of T cell receptor beta chains follows, all from one sample in a study of cytotoxic CD8 clonotypes in ibrutinib-treated CLL. TCRdb's copy holds only in-frame clones and misses some; the assay was immunoSEQ multiplex PCR. Counted here are about 270,000 clones, 76% occurring once; the ten biggest clones make up about 5.7%. The sample in question was PBMCs, obtained at disease progression, from a patient treated with ibrutinib. The receptors derive from a human donor with chronic lymphocytic leukemia. Both conserved end residues are part of each CDR3. D genes are given only for firm matches. Not all rows give a size; the values are once, few, many and, for expanded clones, a class.

clone size,J gene,D gene,V gene,CDR3 DNA,CDR3 protein
.,TRBJ1-4,TRBD1,TRBV2,TGTGCCAGCAGAACAGGGGTAACTAATGAAAAACTGTTTTTT,CASRTGVTNEKLFF
few,TRBJ2-5,TRBD1,TRBV6-5,TGTGCCAGCAAAATAGGGGGCCAGGAGACCCAGTACTTC,CASKIGGQETQYF
.,TRBJ2-7,.,TRBV21-1,TGTGCCAGCAGCGCAAGCCACGAGCAGTACTTC,CASSASHEQYF
.,TRBJ2-7,.,TRBV12-2,TGTGCAAGTCCATCCGGGGACAGGGGCTACGAGCAGTACTTC,CASPSGDRGYEQYF
few,TRBJ1-6,.,TRBV18,TGTGCCAGCTCACCCTTTCCTTCACCCCTCCACTTT,CASSPFPSPLHF
once,TRBJ2-1,.,TRBV2,TGTGCCAGCATCGAGTGGACAGCCTCAGGGAATGAGCAGTTCTTC,CASIEWTASGNEQFF
.,TRBJ2-7,TRBD1,TRBV5-5,TGTGCCAGCAGGACGGGGGACAGGGGGACCTACTACGAGCAGTACTTC,CASRTGDRGTYYEQYF
.,TRBJ2-2,.,TRBV27,TGTGCCAGCAGCCAGGGGAACACCGGGGAGCTGTTTTTT,CASSQGNTGELFF
.,TRBJ2-1,TRBD2,TRBV7-8,TGTGCCAGCAGCTTTAGCGGGATGTTCTACAATGAGCAGTTCTTC,CASSFSGMFYNEQFF
.,TRBJ2-4,.,TRBV25-1,TGTGCCAGCAGTGGATATTTAAACATTCAGTACTTC,CASSGYLNIQYF
.,TRBJ2-7,TRBD2,TRBV29-1,TGCAGCGTTGGGCTAGCGGATAAAGGTTACGAGCAGTACTTC,CSVGLADKGYEQYF
.,TRBJ2-1,TRBD2,TRBV27,TGTGCCAGCAGCCGAGTCTCTAGCGGGACCTACAATGAGCAGTTCTTC,CASSRVSSGTYNEQFF
.,TRBJ1-1,.,TRBV19,TGTGCCAGTAGCTTTCGGGGCATGAACACTGAAGCTTTCTTT,CASSFRGMNTEAFF
.,TRBJ2-3,.,TRBV19,TGTGCCAGTAGTATAGGGGGTTATACGCAGTATTTT,CASSIGGYTQYF
.,TRBJ1-2,.,TRBV5-1,TGCGCCAGCAGCTCGGTGGGGGGCGACAGCTATGGCTACACCTTC,CASSSVGGDSYGYTF
.,TRBJ2-7,.,TRBV7-9,TGTGCCAGCAAGGGCAGCTACGAGCAGTACTTC,CASKGSYEQYF
once,TRBJ2-5,.,TRBV27,TGTGCCAGCAGTTTATGGATGGGTCAAGAGACCCAGTACTTC,CASSLWMGQETQYF
.,TRBJ2-7,.,TRBV27,TGTGCCAGCAGTTTATCACTCCCCAGGGACGAGCAGTACTTC,CASSLSLPRDEQYF
.,TRBJ1-2,TRBD1,TRBV5-1,TGCGCCAGCAGCTATGCCGGGACAGGGGGCGCTTTTTCTGGCTACACCTTC,CASSYAGTGGAFSGYTF
many,TRBJ2-1,TRBD2,TRBV7-3,TGTGCCAGCAGCACACTAGCGGAGGACAATGAGCAGTTCTTC,CASSTLAEDNEQFF
.,TRBJ2-7,.,TRBV28,TGTGCCGTGGTGGGGGTTGGCTACGAGCAGTACTTC,CAVVGVGYEQYF
few,TRBJ2-7,TRBD1,TRBV5-1,TGCGCCAGCAGCTCCCGGGACAGGGGGCTTTACGAGCAGTACTTC,CASSSRDRGLYEQYF
.,TRBJ2-2,.,TRBV5-1,TGCGCCAGCAGCTTCCCAGGGGACACCGGGGAGCTGTTTTTT,CASSFPGDTGELFF
.,TRBJ1-1,.,TRBV6-5,TGTGCCAGCAGTTTGGGGTTGGGCACTGAAGCTTTCTTT,CASSLGLGTEAFF
.,TRBJ2-7,TRBD1,TRBV5-6,TGTGCCAGCAGCTTGAGCCCCACAGGGGTCTCCTACGAGCAGTACTTC,CASSLSPTGVSYEQYF
.,TRBJ2-7,.,TRBV5-1,TGCGCCAGCAGCCTGCAGGAGGAAAGCTCCTACGAGCAGTACTTC,CASSLQEESSYEQYF
.,TRBJ2-1,.,TRBV5-1,TGCGCCAGCAGCTCCATTACTAGTTATGAGCAGTTCTTC,CASSSITSYEQFF
.,TRBJ1-2,.,TRBV5-1,TGCGCCAGCAGCTTGTCGGATCTCTCCTATGGCTACACCTTC,CASSLSDLSYGYTF
.,TRBJ1-2,TRBD1,TRBV4-1,TGCGCCAGCAGCCAAGGGACAGGGGGATCCAACTATGGCTACACCTTC,CASSQGTGGSNYGYTF
.,TRBJ2-7,TRBD2,TRBV5-6,TGTGCCAGCCGGACTAGCGCTCCCTACGAGCAGTACTTC,CASRTSAPYEQYF
.,TRBJ1-1,.,TRBV19,TGTGCCAGTAGTCCCGCCGGGCTCTGGGTAGCTTTCTTT,CASSPAGLWVAFF
once,TRBJ1-2,TRBD1,TRBV6-5,TGTGCCAGCAGGCTCGACAGGGAAGGAGGCTACACCTTC,CASRLDREGGYTF
.,TRBJ1-1,TRBD1,TRBV29-1,TGCAGCGTATCCGGGACAGCGAACACTGAAGCTTTCTTT,CSVSGTANTEAFF
.,TRBJ2-1,.,TRBV29-1,TGCAGCGTTGAGGGTAGCGGTAGCTCCTACAATGAGCAGTTCTTC,CSVEGSGSSYNEQFF
.,TRBJ1-1,.,TRBV19,TGTGCCAGTAGTATCTACACTGAAGCTTTCTTT,CASSIYTEAFF
.,TRBJ1-1,.,TRBV28,TGTGCCAGCAGTTACGGGCTCCGGGCTTTCTTT,CASSYGLRAFF
.,TRBJ2-1,.,TRBV29-1,TGCAGCGTTGAGGACAACTACAATGAGCAGTTCTTC,CSVEDNYNEQFF
.,TRBJ2-3,.,TRBV6-6,TGTGCCAGCAGTTCCTCCAGGGGTCCAGATACGCAGTATTTT,CASSSSRGPDTQYF
.,TRBJ2-7,.,TRBV20-1,TGCAGTGCCAGAACTTCGACAGGCCCGTACTTC,CSARTSTGPYF
.,TRBJ2-7,TRBD2,TRBV19,TGTGCCAGTTCGGTTAGCGGGGGCACCTACGAGCAGTACTTC,CASSVSGGTYEQYF
medium-sized,TRBJ2-7,.,TRBV2,TGTGCCAGCAGTGCCCCAGGGACCTACGAGCAGTACTTC,CASSAPGTYEQYF
.,TRBJ2-7,.,TRBV7-2,TGTGCCAGCAGCTTAGGGGTTACCTCCTACGAGCAGTACTTC,CASSLGVTSYEQYF
.,TRBJ2-5,TRBD2,TRBV15,TGTGCCACCAGCACGGATCTAGCGGGGGGAAAGACCCAGTACTTC,CATSTDLAGGKTQYF
.,TRBJ2-6,.,TRBV27,TGTGCCAGCAGCTCAAGGTTTTCCAACTCTGGGGCCAACGTCCTGACTTTC,CASSSRFSNSGANVLTF
.,TRBJ2-3,.,TRBV2,TGTGCCAGCAGGTGGGCATATACGCAGTATTTT,CASRWAYTQYF
.,TRBJ1-2,.,TRBV4-1,TGCGCCAGCAGCCAAGAACCCAGGGGCCATGGCTACACCTTC,CASSQEPRGHGYTF
.,TRBJ2-5,.,TRBV7-6,TGTGCCAGCAGCTTAGCTAGCTCTGAGACCCAGTACTTC,CASSLASSETQYF
once,TRBJ2-1,.,TRBV29-1,TGCAGCGTTGAATCGTTGCTAGCCAGTGAGCAGTTCTTC,CSVESLLASEQFF
.,TRBJ1-2,.,TRBV20-1,TGCAGTGCTAGAGATTTTGTGGGCTACACCTTC,CSARDFVGYTF
.,TRBJ2-7,.,TRBV5-4,TGTGCCAGCAGTACCCTGGGGGTCTACGAGCAGTACTTC,CASSTLGVYEQYF
few,TRBJ2-3,.,TRBV27,TGTGCCATCCGAAATGGGGCCCTCCCAGATACGCAGTATTTT,CAIRNGALPDTQYF
.,TRBJ2-2,.,TRBV4-1,TGCGCCAGCAGCCAAATCGGCCGATCGGATCTGAACACCGGGGAGCTGTTTTTT,CASSQIGRSDLNTGELFF
.,TRBJ1-2,.,TRBV5-1,TGCGCCAGCAGCTTATTCGACAGGAACTATGGCTACACCTTC,CASSLFDRNYGYTF
.,TRBJ2-7,TRBD2,TRBV29-1,TGCAGCGTTGCTGCCCCGGGAGGACGCGAGCAGTACTTC,CSVAAPGGREQYF
.,TRBJ2-7,TRBD1,TRBV6-5,TGTGCCAGCAGTGACAGGGCCACCTACGAGCAGTACTTC,CASSDRATYEQYF
few,TRBJ2-5,TRBD2,TRBV2,TGTGCCAGCACTAGGCGGGGGGGCAGGGAGACCCAGTACTTC,CASTRRGGRETQYF
.,TRBJ1-2,.,TRBV9,TGTGCCAGCAGCGTAGCGGGAGACTATGGCTACACCTTC,CASSVAGDYGYTF
.,TRBJ2-7,.,TRBV5-1,TGCGCCTGCCGGGACTCCTCCTACGAGCAGTACTTC,CACRDSSYEQYF
.,TRBJ2-2,.,TRBV21-1,TGTGCCAGCACGACAGGGCCACCCGGGGAGCTGTTTTTT,CASTTGPPGELFF
.,TRBJ2-3,TRBD2,TRBV9,TGTGCCAGCAGCGTTCCACTAGCGGGAGGTGACTATGCAGATACGCAGTATTTT,CASSVPLAGGDYADTQYF